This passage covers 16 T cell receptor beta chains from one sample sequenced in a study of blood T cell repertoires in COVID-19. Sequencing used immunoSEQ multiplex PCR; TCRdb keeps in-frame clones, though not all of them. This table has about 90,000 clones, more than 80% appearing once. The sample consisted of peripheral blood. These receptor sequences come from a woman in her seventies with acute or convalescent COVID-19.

The DNA for the CDR3 is TGTGCCAGCAGCTTAGGCTCGGGTGAAGCTTTCTTT. This encodes CASSLGSGEAFF. The J gene is TRBJ1-1, the V gene TRBV7-2; D ambiguous. Germline V gives CDR1 SGHTA, CDR2 FQGNSA. CDR3 size: 12 residues. V was clipped by 1 base and J by 7 bases, with 7 bases between them.

As DNA, the CDR3 is TGTGCCAGCTCCATAGCGCGAAATGAGCAGTTCTTC. It codes for CASSIARNEQFF. The rearrangement uses TRBV11-2 and TRBJ2-1; D might be TRBD2 (5 bases). V was cut by 8 bases and J by 7 bases, with 12 bases left in between. The CDR3 is made up of 12 amino acids. Germline CDR1 and CDR2: SGHAT and FQNNGV.

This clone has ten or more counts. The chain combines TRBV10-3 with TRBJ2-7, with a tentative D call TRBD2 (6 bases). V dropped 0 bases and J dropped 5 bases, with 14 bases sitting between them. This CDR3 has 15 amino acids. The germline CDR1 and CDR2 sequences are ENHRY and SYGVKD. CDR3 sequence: CAISESWLAKNEQYF. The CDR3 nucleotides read TGTGCCATCAGTGAGTCGTGGCTAGCGAAGAACGAGCAGTACTTC.

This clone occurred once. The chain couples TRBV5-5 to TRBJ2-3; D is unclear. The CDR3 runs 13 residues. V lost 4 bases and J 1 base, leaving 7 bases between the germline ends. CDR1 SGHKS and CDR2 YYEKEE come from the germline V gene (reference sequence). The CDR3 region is CASSIPGTDTQYF. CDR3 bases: TGTGCCAGCAGCATCCCCGGCACAGATACGCAGTATTTT.

In DNA form, the CDR3 reads TGCAGCGTTGAAGGCGAAAACACCATATATTTT. Protein product: CSVEGENTIYF. The V gene is TRBV29-1, the J gene TRBJ1-3; D ambiguous. Germline loops: CDR1 SQVTM, CDR2 ANQGSEA. This CDR3 contains 11 residues. The V and J ends lost 1 base and 6 bases respectively, with 4 bases between them. The variable domain in full, with the rest retrieved from reference TRBV29-1 and TRBJ1-3, is SAVISQKPSRDICQRGTSLTIQCQVDSQVTMMFWYRQQPGQSLTLIATANQGSEATYESGFVIDKFPISRPNLTFSTLTVSNMSPEDSSIYLCSVEGENTIYFGEGSWLTVV.

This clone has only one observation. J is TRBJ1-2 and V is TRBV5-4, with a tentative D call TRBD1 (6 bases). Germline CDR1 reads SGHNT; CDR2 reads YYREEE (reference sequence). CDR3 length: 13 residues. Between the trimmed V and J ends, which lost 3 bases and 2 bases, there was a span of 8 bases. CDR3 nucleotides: TGTGCCAGCAGCTCCACAGGGAACTATGGCTACACCTTC. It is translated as CASSSTGNYGYTF.

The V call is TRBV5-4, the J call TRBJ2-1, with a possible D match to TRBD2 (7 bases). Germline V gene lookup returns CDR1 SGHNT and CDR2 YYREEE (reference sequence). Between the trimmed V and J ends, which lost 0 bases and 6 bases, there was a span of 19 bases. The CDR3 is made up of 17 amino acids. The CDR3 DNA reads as TGTGCCAGCAGCTTGGCGGCGGGGGCGTATCCTCTCAATGAGCAGTTCTTC. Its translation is CASSLAAGAYPLNEQFF.

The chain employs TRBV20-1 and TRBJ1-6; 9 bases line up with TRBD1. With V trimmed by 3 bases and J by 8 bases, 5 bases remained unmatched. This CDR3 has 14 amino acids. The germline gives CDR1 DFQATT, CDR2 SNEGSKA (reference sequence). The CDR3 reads CSASVGDRDSPLHF. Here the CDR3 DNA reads TGCAGTGCTAGTGTGGGGGACAGGGATTCACCCCTCCACTTT.

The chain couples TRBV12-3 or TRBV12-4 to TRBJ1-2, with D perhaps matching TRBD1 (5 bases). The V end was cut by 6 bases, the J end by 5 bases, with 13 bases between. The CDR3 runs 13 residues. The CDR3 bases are TGTGCCAGCAGCATCGGACAAATATATGGCTACACCTTC. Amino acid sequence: CASSIGQIYGYTF.

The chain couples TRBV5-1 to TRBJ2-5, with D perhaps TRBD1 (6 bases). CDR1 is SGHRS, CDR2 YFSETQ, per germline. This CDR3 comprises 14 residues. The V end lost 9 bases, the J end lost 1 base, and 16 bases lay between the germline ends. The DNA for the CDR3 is TGCGCCACCACCTTTGGGGACATCCAAGAGACCCAGTACTTC. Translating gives CATTFGDIQETQYF. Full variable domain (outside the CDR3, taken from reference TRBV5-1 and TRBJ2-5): KAGVTQTPRYLIKTRGQQVTLSCSPISGHRSVSWYQQTPGQGLQFLFEYFSETQRNKGNFPGRFSGRQFSNSRSEMNVSTLELGDSALYLCATTFGDIQETQYFGPGTRLLVL.

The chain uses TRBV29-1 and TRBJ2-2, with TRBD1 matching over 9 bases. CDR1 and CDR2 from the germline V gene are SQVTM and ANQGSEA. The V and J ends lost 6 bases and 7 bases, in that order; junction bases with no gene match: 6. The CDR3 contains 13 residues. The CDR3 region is CSVETGGGGELFF. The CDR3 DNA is TGCAGCGTAGAAACAGGGGGCGGCGGGGAGCTGTTTTTT.

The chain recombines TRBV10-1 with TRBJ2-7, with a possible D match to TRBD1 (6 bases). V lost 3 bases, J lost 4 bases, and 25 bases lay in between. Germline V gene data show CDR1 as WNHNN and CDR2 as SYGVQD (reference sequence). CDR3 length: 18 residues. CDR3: CASSDDLVRTRGIYEQYF. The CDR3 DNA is TGCGCCAGCAGTGATGATTTGGTTAGGACAAGGGGGATTTACGAGCAGTACTTC.

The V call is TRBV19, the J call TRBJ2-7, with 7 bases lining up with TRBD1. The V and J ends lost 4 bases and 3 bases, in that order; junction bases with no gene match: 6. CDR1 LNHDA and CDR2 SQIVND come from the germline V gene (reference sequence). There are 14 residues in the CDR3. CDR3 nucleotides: TGTGCCAGTAGTACTCCGGGACAGATCTACGAGCAGTACTTC. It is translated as CASSTPGQIYEQYF.

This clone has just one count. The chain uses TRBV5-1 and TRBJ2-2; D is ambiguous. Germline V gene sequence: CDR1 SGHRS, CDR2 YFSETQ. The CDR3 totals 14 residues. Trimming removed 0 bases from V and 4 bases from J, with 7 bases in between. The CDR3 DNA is TGCGCCAGCAGCTTGGACAAAACCACCGGGGAGCTGTTTTTT. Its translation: CASSLDKTTGELFF.

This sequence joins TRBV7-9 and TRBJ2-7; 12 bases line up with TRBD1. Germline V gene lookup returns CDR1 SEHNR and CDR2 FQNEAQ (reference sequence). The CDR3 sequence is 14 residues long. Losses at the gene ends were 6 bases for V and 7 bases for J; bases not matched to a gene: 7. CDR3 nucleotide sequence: TGTGCCAGCAGGTTGGGACAGGGGGCGCGAGAGCAGTACTTC. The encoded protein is CASRLGQGAREQYF.

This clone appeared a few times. The CDR3 DNA follows: TGCGCCAGCAGCCAGTTACTAGCACCGAACACCGGGGAGCTGTTTTTT. This gives the protein CASSQLLAPNTGELFF. The chain combines TRBV4-1 with TRBJ2-2; D is perhaps TRBD2 (6 bases). CDR1 and CDR2 (germline): MGHRA, YSYEKL. The CDR3 loop spans 16 amino acids. Trimming removed 3 bases at V and 0 bases at J, with 11 bases between.